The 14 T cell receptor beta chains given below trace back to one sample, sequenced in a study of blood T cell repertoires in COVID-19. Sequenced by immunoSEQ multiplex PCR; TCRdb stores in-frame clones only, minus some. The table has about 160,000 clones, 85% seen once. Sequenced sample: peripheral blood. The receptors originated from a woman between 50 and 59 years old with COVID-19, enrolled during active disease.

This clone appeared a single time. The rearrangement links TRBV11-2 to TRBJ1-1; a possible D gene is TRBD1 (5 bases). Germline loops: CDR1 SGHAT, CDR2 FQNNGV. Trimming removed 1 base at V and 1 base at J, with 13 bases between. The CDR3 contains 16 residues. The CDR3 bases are TGTGCCAGCAGCTTAGGTGGGGCGCTCAAGAACACTGAAGCTTTCTTT. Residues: CASSLGGALKNTEAFF.

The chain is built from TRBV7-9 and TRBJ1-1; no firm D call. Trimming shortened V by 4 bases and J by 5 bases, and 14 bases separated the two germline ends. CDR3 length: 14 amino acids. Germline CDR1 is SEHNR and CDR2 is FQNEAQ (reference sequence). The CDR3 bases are TGTGCCAGCAGCTACGGCAGACGGGAGACTGAAGCTTTCTTT. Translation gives CASSYGRRETEAFF.

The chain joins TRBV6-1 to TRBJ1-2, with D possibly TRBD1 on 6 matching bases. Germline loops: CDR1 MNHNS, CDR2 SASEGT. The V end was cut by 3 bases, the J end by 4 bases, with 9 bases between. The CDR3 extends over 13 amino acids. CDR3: CASSDDRFYGYTF. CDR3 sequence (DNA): TGTGCCAGCAGTGACGACAGGTTCTATGGCTACACCTTC.

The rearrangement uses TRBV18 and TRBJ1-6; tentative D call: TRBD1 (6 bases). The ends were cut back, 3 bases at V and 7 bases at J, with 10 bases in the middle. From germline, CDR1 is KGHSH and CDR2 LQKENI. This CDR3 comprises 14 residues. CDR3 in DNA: TGTGCCAGCTCACCGGCAGGGGAGAATTCACCCCTCCACTTT. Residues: CASSPAGENSPLHF.

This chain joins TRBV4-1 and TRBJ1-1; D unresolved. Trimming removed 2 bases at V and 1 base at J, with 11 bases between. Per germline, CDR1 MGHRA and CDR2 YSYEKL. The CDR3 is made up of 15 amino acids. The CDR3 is CASSQLPPRNTEAFF. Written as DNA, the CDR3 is TGCGCCAGCAGCCAACTTCCCCCCCGGAACACTGAAGCTTTCTTT.

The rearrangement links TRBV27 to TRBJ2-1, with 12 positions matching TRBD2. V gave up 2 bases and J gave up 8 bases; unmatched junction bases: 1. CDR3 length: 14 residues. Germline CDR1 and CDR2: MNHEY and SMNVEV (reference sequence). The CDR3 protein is CASSLLAGGHEQFF. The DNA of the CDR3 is TGTGCCAGCAGTTTACTAGCGGGGGGGCATGAGCAGTTCTTC.

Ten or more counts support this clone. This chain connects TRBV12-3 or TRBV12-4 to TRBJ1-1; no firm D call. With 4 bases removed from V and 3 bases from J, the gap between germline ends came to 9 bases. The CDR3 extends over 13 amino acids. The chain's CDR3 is CASSSRLDTEAFF. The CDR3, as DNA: TGTGCCAGCAGTTCCAGGCTGGACACTGAAGCTTTCTTT.

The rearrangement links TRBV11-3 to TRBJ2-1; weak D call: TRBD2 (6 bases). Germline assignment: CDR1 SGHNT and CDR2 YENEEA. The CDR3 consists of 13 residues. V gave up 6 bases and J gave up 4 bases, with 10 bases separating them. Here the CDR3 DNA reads TGTGCCAGCAGTGGGACTGGTTACAATGAGCAGTTCTTC. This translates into CASSGTGYNEQFF.

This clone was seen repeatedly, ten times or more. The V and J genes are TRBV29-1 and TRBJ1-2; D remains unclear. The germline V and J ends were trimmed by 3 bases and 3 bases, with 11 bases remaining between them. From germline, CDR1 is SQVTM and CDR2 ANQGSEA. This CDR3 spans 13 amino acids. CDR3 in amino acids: CSVDEVLDYGYTF. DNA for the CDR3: TGCAGCGTTGATGAGGTCTTGGACTATGGCTACACCTTC.

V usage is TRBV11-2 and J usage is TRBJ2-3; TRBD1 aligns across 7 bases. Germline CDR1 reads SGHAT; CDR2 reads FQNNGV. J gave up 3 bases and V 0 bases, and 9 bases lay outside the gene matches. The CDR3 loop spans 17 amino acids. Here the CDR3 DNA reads TGTGCCAGCAGCTTAGATTTTCCGAGACAGGGAACAGATACGCAGTATTTT. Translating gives CASSLDFPRQGTDTQYF.

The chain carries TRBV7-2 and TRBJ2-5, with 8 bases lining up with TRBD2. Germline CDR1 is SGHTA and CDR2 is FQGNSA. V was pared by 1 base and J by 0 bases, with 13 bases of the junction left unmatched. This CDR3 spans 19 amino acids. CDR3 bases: TGTGCCAGCAGCTTAGAGTTAAGCGGGGGAGCCGGGTACCAAGAGACCCAGTACTTC. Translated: CASSLELSGGAGYQETQYF.

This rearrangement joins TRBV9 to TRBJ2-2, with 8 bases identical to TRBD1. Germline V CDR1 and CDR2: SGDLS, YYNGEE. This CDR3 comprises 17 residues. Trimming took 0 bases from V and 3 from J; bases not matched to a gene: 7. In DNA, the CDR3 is TGTGCCAGCAGCGTAGGGTACAGGGGGGTTCACACCGGGGAGCTGTTTTTT. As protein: CASSVGYRGVHTGELFF.

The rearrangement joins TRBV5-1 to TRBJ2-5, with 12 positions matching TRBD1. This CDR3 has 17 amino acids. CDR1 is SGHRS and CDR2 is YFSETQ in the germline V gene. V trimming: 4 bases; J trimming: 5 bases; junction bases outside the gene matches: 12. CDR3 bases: TGCGCCAGCAGCCCCGGGACAGGGGGCGCTTCTGGGGAGACCCAGTACTTC. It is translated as CASSPGTGGASGETQYF.

The CDR3 loop is CASSFGNYGYTF. DNA of the CDR3: TGTGCCAGCAGTTTTGGCAACTATGGCTACACCTTC. The chain recombines TRBV12-3 or TRBV12-4 with TRBJ1-2, with no clear D. The CDR3 spans 12 residues. V shed 3 bases and J shed 2 bases, with 4 bases lying between them.